A single count supports the clone carrying this T cell receptor (beta chain). Antigen specificity is unknown. The same CDR3 arises from other DNA sequences in this sample as well. This sample is part of a study of shared clonotypes between healthy human individuals. Study observations and caveats: A generally larger estimated richness was seen in naive subsets than in memory subsets.

After removal of 2 bases from V and 3 bases from J, the junction contained 0 bases not matched to a gene. Per the germline V gene, CDR1 is SGHNT and CDR2 is YYREEE (reference sequence). This CDR3 comprises 15 residues. Method: immunoSEQ multiplex PCR; TCRdb's copy keeps in-frame clones and lacks some. The data hold about a million clones, with around 75% observed a single time. The clonotype originates from a man between 18 and 29 years old in good health. Material for sequencing was memory CD4+ T cells sorted from blood. Subset here: CD45RA-negative fraction. The chain employs TRBV5-4 and TRBJ2-1, with TRBD2 identical over 12 bases. The CDR3 loop reads CASSLLAGGYNEQFF. As DNA, the CDR3 is TGTGCCAGCAGCTTACTAGCGGGGGGCTACAATGAGCAGTTCTTC.